This TCR beta chain was observed in a study of vaccination effects on CD4 cells after COVID-19. Study-level background: Post-vaccine specimens arrived a median 72 days past the second dose. Study-wide findings and caveats: Marked clonal contraction was seen in infection- and vaccine-induced clones late after vaccination. Few convalescent patients, and no early post-infection timepoints, were available to the study.

This CDR3 comprises 14 residues. Losses at the gene ends were 4 bases for V and 4 bases for J; bases not matched to a gene: 6. Germline V lookup: CDR1 SGDLS, CDR2 YYNGEE. Concerning this clone: As yet, its antigen is unknown.

Viral peptide pools were used in the ViraFEST assay to expand antigen-specific CD4+ T cells, and sequencing came afterward. Following 10 days of culture, CD4+ T cells were isolated. Of the BNT162b2 and mRNA-1273 vaccines, participants received two doses of one or the other. All vaccine recipients tested negative for nucleocapsid antibodies and had never contracted SARS-CoV-2 infection. Only in-frame clones appear in the TCRdb table, and some are missing; sequencing was by immunoSEQ multiplex PCR. Among tens of thousands of clones listed, over 70% were seen once. This TCR derives from a human donor who received a COVID-19 vaccine. This chain links TRBV9 with TRBJ2-3, with TRBD1 matching 7 bases. Sequenced here: CD4+ T cells from PBMCs cultured with HCoV-229E spike peptides, sampled after COVID-19 vaccination. CDR3 sequence reads: CASSTRDRSDTQYF. The CDR3 DNA follows: TGTGCCAGCAGCACCCGGGACAGATCAGATACGCAGTATTTT.